The 18 T cell receptor beta chains listed next were all sequenced from one sample in a study of CD8+CD57+ T cells in acquired aplastic anemia. Researchers used genomic DNA as the template to profile TCR beta VDJ and CDR3. TCRdb recomputed calls from the reads with MiXCR, one row per CDR3 protein. The repertoire holds over 150,000 distinct CDR3 sequences, with about 70% as singletons. Before being chosen for sequencing, patients had shown CD8+CD57+ cell expansion by flow cytometry. Sequences were obtained from sorted CD4+, CD8+, or CD8+CD57+ T cells (not recorded which) from PBMCs. All receptors come from a human donor with aplastic anemia.

This chain joins TRBV20-1 and TRBJ1-2; 7 nucleotides align to TRBD1. Trimming removed 6 bases from V and 2 bases from J; junction bases left unmatched: 12. Germline values: CDR1 DFQATT, CDR2 SNEGSKA (reference sequence). The CDR3 covers 15 residues. The CDR3 loop is CSAKPRTGENYGYTF. The CDR3 DNA reads TGCAGTGCCAAGCCCAGGACAGGAGAAAACTATGGCTACACCTTC.

The V and J genes are TRBV6-5 and TRBJ2-1; 8 bases line up with TRBD2. Germline V gene sequence: CDR1 MNHEY, CDR2 SVGAGI. J was trimmed by 7 bases and V by 0 bases; bases with no gene match: 5. This CDR3 region has 15 residues. The CDR3 DNA reads as TGTGCCAGCAGTTACTCCGGGGGGGGCACTAATGAGCAGTTCTTC. Residues: CASSYSGGGTNEQFF.

CDR3 sequence: CASTERVGAYNEQFF. The CDR3 bases are TGTGCCAGCACTGAAAGGGTAGGGGCCTACAATGAGCAGTTCTTC. The chain employs TRBV7-8 and TRBJ2-1; tentatively, D is TRBD1 (5 bases). Trimming stripped 7 bases from V and 2 bases from J, with 15 bases between. This CDR3 has 15 amino acids. Per the germline V gene, CDR1 is SGHVS and CDR2 is FQNEAQ. The full variable domain, its missing parts supplied by reference TRBV7-8 and TRBJ2-1, is GAGVSQSPRYKVAKRGQDVALRCDPISGHVSLFWYQQALGQGPEFLTYFQNEAQLDKSGLPSDRFFAERPEGSVSTLKIQRTQQEDSAVYLCASTERVGAYNEQFFGPGTRLTVL.

This clonotype was observed a handful of times. The chain has TRBV7-9 and TRBJ1-6; 7 nucleotides line up with TRBD1. V lost 7 bases to trimming and J lost 7 bases; unmatched junction nucleotides: 16. The germline V gene has CDR1 SEHNR and CDR2 FQNEAQ (reference sequence). This CDR3 is built from 17 residues. The CDR3 region has the DNA TGTGCCAGCACTCCCGCGCGAGGTGACAGGGTCAATTCACCCCTCCACTTT. Its translation: CASTPARGDRVNSPLHF. The variable domain in full, with the rest retrieved from reference TRBV7-9 and TRBJ1-6, is DTGVSQNPRHKITKRGQNVTFRCDPISEHNRLYWYRQTLGQGPEFLTYFQNEAQLEKSRLLSDRFSAERPKGSFSTLEIQRTEQGDSAMYLCASTPARGDRVNSPLHFGNGTRLTVT.

This clonotype occurred a few times. The J gene is TRBJ2-5, the V gene TRBV14; D is possibly TRBD2 (6 bases). The CDR3 is 15 amino acids. V was clipped by 4 bases and J by 5 bases, with 17 bases between them. From germline, CDR1 is SGHDN and CDR2 FVKESK. CDR3 in amino acids: CASSPGLLVVETQYF. The DNA of the CDR3 is TGTGCCAGCAGCCCGGGACTGCTAGTGGTCGAGACCCAGTACTTC. Full variable domain (missing parts from reference TRBV14 and TRBJ2-5): EAGVTQFPSHSVIEKGQTVTLRCDPISGHDNLYWYRRVMGKEIKFLLHFVKESKQDESGMPNNRFLAERTGGTYSTLKVQPAELEDSGVYFCASSPGLLVVETQYFGPGTRLLVL.

This clonotype was counted at least ten times. The chain couples TRBV29-1 to TRBJ1-5; D perhaps matches TRBD1 (6 bases). The germline V and J ends were trimmed by 6 bases and 0 bases, with 12 bases remaining between them. Per the germline V gene, CDR1 is SQVTM and CDR2 is ANQGSEA. This CDR3 is built from 14 residues. The CDR3 nucleotides are TGCAGCGTAGCCGACAGGATTAGCAATCAGCCCCAGCATTTT. This encodes CSVADRISNQPQHF.

V gene TRBV7-3 combines with J gene TRBJ2-5, with 10 bases matching TRBD1. The CDR3 is made up of 14 amino acids. The ends lost 5 bases at V and 3 bases at J; junction bases unmatched: 3. Germline assignment: CDR1 SGHTA and CDR2 FQGTGA. This CDR3 is CASSQTGGKETQYF. The CDR3 bases are TGTGCCAGCAGCCAGACAGGGGGCAAAGAGACCCAGTACTTC.

This clonotype was seen at least ten times. The rearrangement joins TRBV6-4 to TRBJ2-1, with 12 bases aligning to TRBD2. The CDR3 is 15 amino acids. After removal of 10 bases from V and 8 bases from J, the junction contained 12 bases not matched to a gene. Germline assignment: CDR1 MRHNA and CDR2 SNTAGT. CDR3 DNA sequence: TGTGCCACCGCGAACCTAGCGGGGGGGACCGATGAGCAGTTCTTC. It encodes CATANLAGGTDEQFF.

This clonotype was detected ten times or more. This chain joins TRBV7-6 and TRBJ1-1, with 7 bases lining up with TRBD1. The CDR3 is 12 amino acids. Germline V gene sequence: CDR1 SGHVS, CDR2 FNYEAQ. J was trimmed by 11 bases and V by 5 bases; bases with no gene match: 8. CDR3 region: CASSNRGGRAFF. The CDR3, as DNA: TGTGCCAGCAGCAACAGGGGCGGGCGGGCTTTCTTT.

The V and J genes are TRBV7-6 and TRBJ1-2, with D possibly TRBD1 on 5 matching bases. The CDR3 has 15 residues. Germline V gives CDR1 SGHVS, CDR2 FNYEAQ. Between the trimmed V and J ends, which lost 1 base and 2 bases, there was a span of 11 bases. CDR3 residues: CASSLGVGRNYGYTF. The CDR3 nucleotides read TGTGCCAGCAGCTTAGGCGTGGGGCGCAACTATGGCTACACCTTC.

The chain has TRBV5-1 and TRBJ1-6, with D possibly TRBD1 on 5 matching bases. The germline CDR1 and CDR2 sequences are SGHRS and YFSETQ. The CDR3 extends over 12 amino acids. V lost 6 bases and J 5 bases, leaving 6 bases between the germline ends. CDR3 sequence reads: CASTRDNSPLHF. The CDR3 DNA follows: TGCGCCAGCACCAGGGATAATTCACCCCTCCACTTT. The full variable domain, with the rest looked up from reference TRBV5-1 and TRBJ1-6, is KAGVTQTPRYLIKTRGQQVTLSCSPISGHRSVSWYQQTPGQGLQFLFEYFSETQRNKGNFPGRFSGRQFSNSRSEMNVSTLELGDSALYLCASTRDNSPLHFGNGTRLTVT.

The chain combines TRBV20-1 with TRBJ2-7, with D perhaps matching TRBD1 or TRBD2 (5 bases each). Germline assignment: CDR1 DFQATT and CDR2 SNEGSKA (reference sequence). V lost 0 bases and J 2 bases, leaving 11 bases between the germline ends. This CDR3 has 14 amino acids. The CDR3 DNA is TGCAGTGCTAGAGATAGGGACCATGCCTACGAGCAGTACTTC. This encodes CSARDRDHAYEQYF.

The chain is built from TRBV7-9 and TRBJ2-1; D possibly corresponds to TRBD2 (5 bases). V was clipped by 5 bases and J by 1 base, with 12 bases between them. The germline V gene encodes CDR1 SEHNR and CDR2 FQNEAQ (reference sequence). CDR3 length: 15 amino acids. CDR3 residues: CASSVVGDSYNEQFF. CDR3 coding DNA: TGTGCCAGCAGCGTAGTCGGGGATTCCTACAATGAGCAGTTCTTC.

The chain couples TRBV20-1 to TRBJ1-6; the D gene is possibly TRBD1 (5 bases). CDR3 length equals 16 residues. Trimming removed 5 bases at V and 8 bases at J, with 22 bases between. Germline V gives CDR1 DFQATT, CDR2 SNEGSKA (reference sequence). This CDR3 is CSAPTAGLALDSPLHF. CDR3 DNA sequence: TGCAGTGCTCCGACGGCAGGGTTGGCTCTGGATTCACCCCTCCACTTT.

J is TRBJ2-5 and V is TRBV10-3; D unresolved. V lost 3 bases, J lost 4 bases, and 12 bases lay in between. Germline loops: CDR1 ENHRY, CDR2 SYGVKD. The CDR3 sequence is 14 residues long. The CDR3 loop is CAISDSPSGETQYF. CDR3 DNA: TGTGCCATCAGTGATTCCCCAAGTGGAGAGACCCAGTACTTC.

The genes are TRBV6-2 or TRBV6-3 and TRBJ1-5; no clear D gene. The V end was cut by 8 bases, the J end by 0 bases, with 5 bases between. This CDR3 is 12 amino acids long. Germline V gives CDR1 MNHEY, CDR2 SVGEGT. For the CDR3, the DNA is TGTGCCAGCCAATATAGCAATCAGCCCCAGCATTTT. It yields the protein CASQYSNQPQHF.

The chain joins TRBV11-2 to TRBJ2-5, with 7 nucleotides matching TRBD2. CDR3 length: 13 residues. J gave up 7 bases and V 0 bases, and 2 bases lay outside the gene matches. Germline loops: CDR1 SGHAT, CDR2 FQNNGV. The CDR3 nucleotides are TGTGCCAGCAGCTTAGATCGGGAGGCGACCCAGTACTTC. Protein sequence: CASSLDREATQYF.

V usage is TRBV10-3 and J usage is TRBJ1-4; D gene unclear. The germline CDR1 and CDR2 sequences are ENHRY and SYGVKD. The CDR3 extends over 14 amino acids. The V end lost 2 bases, the J end lost 6 bases, and 10 bases lay between the germline ends. The CDR3 here is CAISENGLDEKLFF. DNA for the CDR3: TGTGCCATCAGTGAGAATGGTCTCGATGAAAAACTGTTTTTT.